This T cell receptor beta chain came from a study of T cell repertoires in cytomegalovirus infection. Overall study: CMV epitopes used comprised recently identified HLA-C-restricted ones and well-studied HLA-B-restricted ones. Both a matching HLA type and CMV infection were indicated by public TCR beta signatures.

About this clonotype: Antigen unknown.

General study findings and limits: Cumulative frequency of public TCR beta families picked out carriers of CMV plus the relevant HLA. HLA-C-restricted TCR beta clonotypes specific for CMV led the ex vivo response.

The CDR3 spans 12 residues. V lost 4 bases and J 5 bases, leaving 10 bases between the germline ends. In germline, CDR1 is SQVTM, CDR2 ANQGSEA. TCRdb reanalysed the reads using MiXCR and keeps one entry per CDR3 protein. The sample holds just under 500,000 distinct CDR3 sequences; 30% to 40% are singletons and the top ten take 15% to 20%. The clonotype originates from a human donor in good health (CMV status not recorded). Some clones in this sample may be carry-over from other donors' samples. V usage is TRBV29-1 and J usage is TRBJ2-3; TRBD2 is a possible D gene (5 bases). This specimen consisted of cultured PBMCs, obtained from culture after CMV antigen stimulation. The CDR3 is CSVVVREDTQYF. CDR3 coding DNA: TGCAGCGTTGTAGTCCGGGAAGATACGCAGTATTTT.